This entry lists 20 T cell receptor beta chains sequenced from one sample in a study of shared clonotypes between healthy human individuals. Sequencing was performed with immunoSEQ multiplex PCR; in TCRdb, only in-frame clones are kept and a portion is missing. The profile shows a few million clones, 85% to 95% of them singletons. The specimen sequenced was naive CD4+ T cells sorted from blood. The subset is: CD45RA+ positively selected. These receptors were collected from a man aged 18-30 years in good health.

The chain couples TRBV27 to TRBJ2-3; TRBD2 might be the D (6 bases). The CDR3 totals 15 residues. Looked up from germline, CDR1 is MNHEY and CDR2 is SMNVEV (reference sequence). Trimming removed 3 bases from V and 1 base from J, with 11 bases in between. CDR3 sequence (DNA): TGTGCCAGCAGTTTTACGGGAGCAGGCACAGATACGCAGTATTTT. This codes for CASSFTGAGTDTQYF.

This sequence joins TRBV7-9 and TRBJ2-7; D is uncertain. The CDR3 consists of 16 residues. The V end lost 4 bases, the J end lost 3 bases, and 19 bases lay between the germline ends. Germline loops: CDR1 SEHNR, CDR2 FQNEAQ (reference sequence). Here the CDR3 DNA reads TGTGCCAGCAGCTCTTACAGCTCCCAAGCCTTCTACGAGCAGTACTTC. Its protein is CASSSYSSQAFYEQYF. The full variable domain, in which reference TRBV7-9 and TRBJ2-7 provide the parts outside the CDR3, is DTGVSQNPRHKITKRGQNVTFRCDPISEHNRLYWYRQTLGQGPEFLTYFQNEAQLEKSRLLSDRFSAERPKGSFSTLEIQRTEQGDSAMYLCASSSYSSQAFYEQYFGPGTRLTVT.

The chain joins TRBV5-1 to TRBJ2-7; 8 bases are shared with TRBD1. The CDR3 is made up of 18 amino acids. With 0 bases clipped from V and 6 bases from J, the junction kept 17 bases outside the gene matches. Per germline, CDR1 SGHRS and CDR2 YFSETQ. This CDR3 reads CASSLGMKQGVVKGEQYF. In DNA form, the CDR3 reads TGCGCCAGCAGCTTGGGAATGAAACAGGGGGTTGTCAAGGGCGAGCAGTACTTC.

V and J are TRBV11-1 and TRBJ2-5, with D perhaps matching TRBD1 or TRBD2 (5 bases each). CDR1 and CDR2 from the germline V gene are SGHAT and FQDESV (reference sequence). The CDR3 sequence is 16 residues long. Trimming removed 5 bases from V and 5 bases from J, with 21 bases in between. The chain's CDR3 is CASSPVTGTPSETQYF. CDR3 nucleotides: TGTGCCAGCAGCCCGGTCACCGGGACCCCCTCGGAGACCCAGTACTTC.

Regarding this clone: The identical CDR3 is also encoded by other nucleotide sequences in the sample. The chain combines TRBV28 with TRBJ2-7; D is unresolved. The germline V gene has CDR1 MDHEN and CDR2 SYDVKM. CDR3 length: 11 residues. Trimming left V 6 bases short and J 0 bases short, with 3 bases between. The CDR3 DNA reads TGTGCCAGCAGGGACTCCTACGAGCAGTACTTC. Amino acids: CASRDSYEQYF. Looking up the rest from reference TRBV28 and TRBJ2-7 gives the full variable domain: DVKVTQSSRYLVKRTGEKVFLECVQDMDHENMFWYRQDPGLGLRLIYFSYDVKMKEKGDIPEGYSVSREKKERFSLILESASTNQTSMYLCASRDSYEQYFGPGTRLTVT.

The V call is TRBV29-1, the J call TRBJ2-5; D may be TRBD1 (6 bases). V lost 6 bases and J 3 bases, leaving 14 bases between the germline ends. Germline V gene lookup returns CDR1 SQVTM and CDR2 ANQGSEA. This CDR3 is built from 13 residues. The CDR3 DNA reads TGCAGCGTCCAATTATCAGGGGAAGAGACCCAGTACTTC. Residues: CSVQLSGEETQYF.

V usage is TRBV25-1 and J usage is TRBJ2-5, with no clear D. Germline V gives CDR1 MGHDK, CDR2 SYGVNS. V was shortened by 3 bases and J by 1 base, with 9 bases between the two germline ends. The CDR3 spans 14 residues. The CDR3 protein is CASSDFVGQETQYF. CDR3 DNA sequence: TGTGCCAGCAGTGATTTCGTAGGCCAAGAGACCCAGTACTTC.

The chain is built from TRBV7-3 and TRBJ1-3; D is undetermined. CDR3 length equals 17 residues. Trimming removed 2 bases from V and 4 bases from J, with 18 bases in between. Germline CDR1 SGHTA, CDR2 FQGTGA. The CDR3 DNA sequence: TGTGCCAGCAGCTTACCTAACGGGGTTTACACGGGAAACACCATATATTTT. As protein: CASSLPNGVYTGNTIYF.

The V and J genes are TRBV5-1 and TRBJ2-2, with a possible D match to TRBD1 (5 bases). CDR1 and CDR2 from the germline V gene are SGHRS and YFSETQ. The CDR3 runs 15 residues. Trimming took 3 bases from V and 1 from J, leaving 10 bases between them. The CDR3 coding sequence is TGCGCCAGCAGCTCGACAGCCAAGAACACCGGGGAGCTGTTTTTT. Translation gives CASSSTAKNTGELFF.

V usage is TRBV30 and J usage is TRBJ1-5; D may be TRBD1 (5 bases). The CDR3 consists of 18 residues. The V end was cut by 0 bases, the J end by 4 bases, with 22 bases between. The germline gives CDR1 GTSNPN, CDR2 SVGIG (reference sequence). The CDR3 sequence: CAWSVRGPPAGPNQPQHF. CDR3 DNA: TGTGCCTGGAGTGTCCGGGGACCCCCTGCCGGACCTAATCAGCCCCAGCATTTT. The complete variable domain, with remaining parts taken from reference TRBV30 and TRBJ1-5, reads SQTIHQWPATLVQPVGSPLSLECTVEGTSNPNLYWYRQAAGRGLQLLFYSVGIGQISSEVPQNLSASRPQDRQFILSSKKLLLSDSGFYLCAWSVRGPPAGPNQPQHFGDGTRLSIL.

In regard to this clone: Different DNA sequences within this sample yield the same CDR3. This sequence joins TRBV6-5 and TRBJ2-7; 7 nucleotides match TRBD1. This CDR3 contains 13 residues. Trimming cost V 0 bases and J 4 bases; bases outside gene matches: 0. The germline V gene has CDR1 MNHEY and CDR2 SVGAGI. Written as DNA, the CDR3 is TGTGCCAGCAGTTACTCGACAGGGTACGAGCAGTACTTC. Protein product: CASSYSTGYEQYF.

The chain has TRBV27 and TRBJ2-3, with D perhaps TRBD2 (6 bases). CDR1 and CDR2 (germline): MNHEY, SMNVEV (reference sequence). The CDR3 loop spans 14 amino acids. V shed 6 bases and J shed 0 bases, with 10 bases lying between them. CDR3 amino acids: CASRRDRSTDTQYF. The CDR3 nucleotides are TGTGCCAGCAGGCGGGACCGTAGCACAGATACGCAGTATTTT.

This CDR3 is CASSAQVSSYEQYF. CDR3 DNA sequence: TGTGCCAGTAGTGCGCAGGTGAGCTCCTACGAGCAGTACTTC. The genes are TRBV19 and TRBJ2-7; D not certain. CDR1 is LNHDA and CDR2 is SQIVND in the germline V gene (reference sequence). The CDR3 extends over 14 amino acids. V was clipped by 5 bases and J by 0 bases, with 11 bases between them.

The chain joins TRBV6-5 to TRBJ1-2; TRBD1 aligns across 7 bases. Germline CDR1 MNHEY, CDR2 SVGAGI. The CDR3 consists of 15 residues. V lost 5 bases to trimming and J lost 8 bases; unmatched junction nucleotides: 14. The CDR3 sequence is CASSQSPLTGWGYTF. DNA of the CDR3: TGTGCCAGCAGTCAATCACCGTTGACAGGGTGGGGCTACACCTTC.

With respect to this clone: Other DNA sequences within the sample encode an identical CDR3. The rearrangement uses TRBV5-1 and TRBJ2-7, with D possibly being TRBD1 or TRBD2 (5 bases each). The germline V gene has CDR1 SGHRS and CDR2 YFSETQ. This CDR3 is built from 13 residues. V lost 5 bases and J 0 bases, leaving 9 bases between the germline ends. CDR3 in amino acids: CASRAGSSYEQYF. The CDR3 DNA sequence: TGCGCCAGCAGGGCAGGGAGCTCCTACGAGCAGTACTTC. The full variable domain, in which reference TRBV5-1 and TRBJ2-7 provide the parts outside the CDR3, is KAGVTQTPRYLIKTRGQQVTLSCSPISGHRSVSWYQQTPGQGLQFLFEYFSETQRNKGNFPGRFSGRQFSNSRSEMNVSTLELGDSALYLCASRAGSSYEQYFGPGTRLTVT.

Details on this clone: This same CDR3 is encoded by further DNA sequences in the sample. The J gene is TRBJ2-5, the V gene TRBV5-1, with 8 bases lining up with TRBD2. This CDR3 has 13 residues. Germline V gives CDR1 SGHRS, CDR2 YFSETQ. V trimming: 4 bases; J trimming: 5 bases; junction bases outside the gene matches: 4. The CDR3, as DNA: TGCGCCAGCAGCCCGGGACTAGGGGAGACCCAGTACTTC. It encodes CASSPGLGETQYF.

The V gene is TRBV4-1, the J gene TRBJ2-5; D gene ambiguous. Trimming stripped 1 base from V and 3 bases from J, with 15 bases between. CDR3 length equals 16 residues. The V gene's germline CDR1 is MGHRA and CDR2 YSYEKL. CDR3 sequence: CASSQVGWVGEETQYF. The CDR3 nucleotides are TGCGCCAGCAGCCAAGTAGGGTGGGTAGGCGAAGAGACCCAGTACTTC.

Here the CDR3 DNA reads TGCGCCAGCAGTCATCTCGTGGGCCAGTACTTC. Protein: CASSHLVGQYF. This chain uses TRBV23-1 with TRBJ2-5, with D unclear. TRBV23-1 is annotated as an ORF whose role is uncertain. The CDR3 spans 11 residues. V was shortened by 3 bases and J by 10 bases, with 9 bases between the two germline ends.

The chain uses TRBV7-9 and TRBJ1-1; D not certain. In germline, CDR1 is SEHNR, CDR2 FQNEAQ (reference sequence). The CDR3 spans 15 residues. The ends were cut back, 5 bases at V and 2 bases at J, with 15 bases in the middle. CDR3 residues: CASSPPGNFNTEAFF. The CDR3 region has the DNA TGTGCCAGCAGCCCCCCCGGGAATTTTAACACTGAAGCTTTCTTT.

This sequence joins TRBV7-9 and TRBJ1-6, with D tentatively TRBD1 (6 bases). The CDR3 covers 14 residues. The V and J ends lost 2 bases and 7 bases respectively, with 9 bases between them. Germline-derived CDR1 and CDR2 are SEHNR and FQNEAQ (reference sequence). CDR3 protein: CASSLTGLNSPLHF. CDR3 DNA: TGTGCCAGCAGCTTAACAGGGCTCAATTCACCCCTCCACTTT.